This T cell receptor beta chain is from a study of blood T cells in healthy people across ages. Whole-study findings and limits: Naive CD4+ cells and diversity were both higher in long-lived donors than in aged donors.

Trimming took off 7 bases at V and 2 bases at J, with 12 bases between the two ends. Germline CDR1 MDHEN, CDR2 SYDVKM. The CDR3 length is 14 residues. A second roughly 6 to 11 cycle PCR used barcoded and J-beta primers. TCRdb re-called the 5' RACE reads through MiXCR, storing one row per CDR3 protein. The sample includes around 780,000 distinct CDR3 sequences, approximately 24% of them seen just once. Comment on this clonotype: Its antigen is still unknown.

The sample was also reused in another study, on T cells of mothers and their children.

The chain links TRBV28 to TRBJ2-1; D not certain. Sequenced material: blood. The sequence was obtained from a boy between 10 and 17 years old in good health. The CDR3 sequence is CASIAPPAYNEQFF. CDR3 DNA: TGTGCCAGCATAGCCCCCCCTGCCTACAATGAGCAGTTCTTC.